This T cell receptor beta chain was retrieved from a study of blood T cell repertoires in COVID-19. Study-level information: Both acute and convalescent COVID-19 samples were obtained from the United States, Italy and Spain.

The Seattle patients joined while their infection was active and were tracked longitudinally afterward. This CDR3 spans 14 amino acids. The V gene's germline CDR1 is SGHRS and CDR2 YFSETQ. With 0 bases removed from V and 3 bases from J, the gap between germline ends came to 9 bases. Original data processing: Reference gene primer amplification yielded estimated nucleated cell counts. Clones were sequenced by immunoSEQ multiplex PCR, and TCRdb holds only the in-frame ones, with some missing. V, J and clone size reflect that table, while D and trimming were determined from the DNA. The sample holds roughly 140,000 clones, approximately 85% seen once. The table lists this clone with a few counts.

The sample consisted of peripheral blood. This clonotype was obtained from an older woman with COVID-19, enrolled during active disease. The chain couples TRBV5-1 to TRBJ1-2; D not resolved. In nucleotides, the CDR3 is TGCGCCAGCAGCTTGGCCACGAACTACTATGGCTACACCTTC. Its translation is CASSLATNYYGYTF. The whole variable domain, remainder taken from reference TRBV5-1 and TRBJ1-2, is KAGVTQTPRYLIKTRGQQVTLSCSPISGHRSVSWYQQTPGQGLQFLFEYFSETQRNKGNFPGRFSGRQFSNSRSEMNVSTLELGDSALYLCASSLATNYYGYTFGSGTRLTVV.